This entry lists 16 T cell receptor beta chains sequenced from one sample in a study of blood T cell repertoires in COVID-19. Clones were read by immunoSEQ multiplex PCR, and TCRdb kept only the in-frame ones, dropping some. This table holds roughly 66,000 clones, roughly 80% found once. The sample comprised peripheral blood. The receptor set was obtained from a man in his sixties with acute or convalescent COVID-19.

The chain employs TRBV2 and TRBJ1-1; D remains unclear. This CDR3 region has 14 residues. Deletions cut 4 bases from V and 2 bases from J, with 11 bases between. CDR1 SNHLY and CDR2 FYNNEI come from the germline V gene. The CDR3 spells CASSVGGRNTEAFF. The CDR3, as DNA: TGTGCCAGCAGTGTAGGCGGGAGAAACACTGAAGCTTTCTTT.

This clone was seen at least ten times. The chain has TRBV6-2 or TRBV6-3 and TRBJ2-3; TRBD2 matches 11 bases. The CDR3 loop spans 18 amino acids. Unmatched junction bases numbered 13, after V lost 5 bases and J lost 3 bases. Germline V gene sequence: CDR1 MNHEY, CDR2 SVGEGT. CDR3 sequence: CASSPGEGLAVLTDTQYF. CDR3 nucleotides: TGTGCCAGCAGTCCCGGCGAGGGACTAGCGGTTCTTACAGATACGCAGTATTTT.

The chain employs TRBV3-1 (or the pseudogene TRBV3-2) and TRBJ2-5; 12 bases are shared with TRBD2. The CDR3 sequence is 18 residues long. V dropped 1 base and J dropped 3; count of bases not matched to a gene: 9. The germline V gene encodes CDR1 LGHDT and CDR2 YNNKEL (reference sequence). CDR3 residues: CASSQVRLAGGREETQYF. The CDR3, as DNA: TGTGCCAGCAGCCAAGTTCGGCTAGCGGGGGGGCGCGAAGAGACCCAGTACTTC.

V gene TRBV5-1 combines with J gene TRBJ2-1, with TRBD2 matching over 12 bases. This CDR3 contains 16 residues. Germline CDR1 is SGHRS and CDR2 is YFSETQ. V was pared by 3 bases and J by 11 bases, with 12 bases of the junction left unmatched. In nucleotides, the CDR3 is TGCGCCAGCAGCTGGGTATCTAGCGGGGGGGTCTCCAAGCAGTTCTTC. Translation gives CASSWVSSGGVSKQFF.

CDR3 bases: TGTGCCACCAGTAAAGACAGGGGGCGCACAGAGACCCAGTACTTC. It codes for CATSKDRGRTETQYF. The J gene is TRBJ2-5, the V gene TRBV15; 10 bases match TRBD1. Germline CDR1 LNHNV, CDR2 YYDKDF (reference sequence). Trimming removed 6 bases from V and 4 bases from J; junction bases left unmatched: 8. This CDR3 comprises 15 residues.

V usage is TRBV30 and J usage is TRBJ2-1; 8 bases line up with TRBD2. This CDR3 spans 14 amino acids. The V gene end was trimmed by 8 bases and the J gene end by 4 bases; junction bases not matched to a gene: 10. CDR1 is GTSNPN, CDR2 SVGIG, per germline (reference sequence). This chain's CDR3 is CALPTGGGYNEQFF. As DNA, the CDR3 is TGTGCCCTCCCGACCGGGGGGGGATACAATGAGCAGTTCTTC. The full variable domain, its missing parts supplied by reference TRBV30 and TRBJ2-1, is SQTIHQWPATLVQPVGSPLSLECTVEGTSNPNLYWYRQAAGRGLQLLFYSVGIGQISSEVPQNLSASRPQDRQFILSSKKLLLSDSGFYLCALPTGGGYNEQFFGPGTRLTVL.

This clone was observed a few times. The chain combines TRBV7-9 with TRBJ1-3; maybe TRBD1 (5 bases). The CDR3 totals 16 residues. Germline CDR1 and CDR2: SEHNR and FQNEAQ (reference sequence). The ends were cut back, 4 bases at V and 4 bases at J, with 17 bases in the middle. The CDR3 loop is CASSSDVGRRGNTIYF. The DNA of the CDR3 is TGTGCCAGCAGCTCAGATGTGGGGCGAAGAGGAAACACCATATATTTT.

For the CDR3, the DNA is TGTGCCAGCAGTCGAGCGGGGGGCAACTCCTACGAGCAGTACTTC. It yields the protein CASSRAGGNSYEQYF. The gene calls are TRBV6-5 and TRBJ2-7; 9 positions match TRBD2. The CDR3 is 15 amino acids. The germline V gene has CDR1 MNHEY and CDR2 SVGAGI. J gave up 0 bases and V 5 bases, and 5 bases lay outside the gene matches.

This chain connects TRBV7-6 to TRBJ2-1; D uncertain. Trimming shortened V by 2 bases and J by 4 bases, and 6 bases separated the two germline ends. Germline V CDR1 and CDR2: SGHVS, FNYEAQ. The CDR3 has 13 residues. The chain's CDR3 is CASSLQVYNEQFF. DNA of the CDR3: TGTGCCAGCAGCTTACAGGTGTACAATGAGCAGTTCTTC.

The CDR3 protein is CASSRQGWNSPLHF. CDR3 bases: TGTGCCAGCAGTCGACAGGGTTGGAATTCACCCCTCCACTTT. The rearrangement uses TRBV27 and TRBJ1-6; 7 bases map to TRBD1. CDR1 is MNHEY and CDR2 is SMNVEV in the germline V gene (reference sequence). J was trimmed by 7 bases and V by 5 bases; bases with no gene match: 5. There are 14 residues in the CDR3.

The J gene is TRBJ2-3, the V gene TRBV15; D is undetermined. The CDR3 spans 14 residues. Germline V gene sequence: CDR1 LNHNV, CDR2 YYDKDF (reference sequence). V lost 5 bases to trimming and J lost 0 bases, with 9 bases between them. The CDR3 is CATSSLTSTDTQYF. CDR3 sequence (DNA): TGTGCCACCAGCTCTTTGACTAGCACAGATACGCAGTATTTT.

This chain joins TRBV6-1 and TRBJ1-1; tentative D call: TRBD1 (5 bases). The CDR3 runs 14 residues. V shed 2 bases and J shed 5 bases, with 12 bases lying between them. The germline CDR1 and CDR2 sequences are MNHNS and SASEGT. The CDR3 is CASSERGSRTEAFF. For the CDR3, the DNA is TGTGCCAGCAGTGAACGGGGGTCACGGACTGAAGCTTTCTTT.

The V call is TRBV3-1 (or the pseudogene TRBV3-2), the J call TRBJ1-3; 10 bases match TRBD1. The CDR3 has 16 residues. V was pared by 6 bases and J by 4 bases, with 9 bases of the junction left unmatched. The germline V gene encodes CDR1 LGHDT and CDR2 YNNKEL (reference sequence). CDR3: CASRATGQGVGNTIYF. CDR3 DNA: TGTGCCAGCAGAGCAACCGGACAGGGGGTCGGAAACACCATATATTTT.

This clone was seen a handful of times. This rearrangement joins TRBV5-1 to TRBJ2-3; 9 bases are a match to TRBD2. Per germline, CDR1 SGHRS and CDR2 YFSETQ. There are 15 residues in the CDR3. The V segment lost 5 bases and the J segment 6 bases; nucleotides outside the gene matches: 10. In DNA, the CDR3 is TGCGCCAGCAGTTCTACTAGCGGGTCATCCGATACGCAGTATTTT. This encodes CASSSTSGSSDTQYF. Full variable domain (outside the CDR3, taken from reference TRBV5-1 and TRBJ2-3): KAGVTQTPRYLIKTRGQQVTLSCSPISGHRSVSWYQQTPGQGLQFLFEYFSETQRNKGNFPGRFSGRQFSNSRSEMNVSTLELGDSALYLCASSSTSGSSDTQYFGPGTRLTVL.

The V call is TRBV30, the J call TRBJ1-4; the D is unclear. The CDR3 is made up of 14 amino acids. Per germline, CDR1 GTSNPN and CDR2 SVGIG (reference sequence). Trimming left V 8 bases short and J 2 bases short, with 15 bases between. As DNA, the CDR3 is TGTGCCCGGTCGGTCGGGAATACTAATGAAAAACTGTTTTTT. Amino acid sequence: CARSVGNTNEKLFF.

The chain links TRBV6-4 to TRBJ1-2; TRBD1 matches 8 bases. The germline CDR1 and CDR2 sequences are MRHNA and SNTAGT. With 2 bases clipped from V and 3 bases from J, the junction kept 8 bases outside the gene matches. This CDR3 region has 16 residues. The DNA for the CDR3 is TGTGCCAGCAGTGACCTTTTCAGGGGGCGCGACTATGGCTACACCTTC. It translates to CASSDLFRGRDYGYTF.